The present entry profiles one T cell receptor (beta chain) with its context. Its target is unknown. PCR involved 60 Vbeta and 13 Jbeta primers. Data came from immunoSEQ multiplex PCR; TCRdb stores just in-frame clones and leaves some out. The table has approximately 160,000 clones, about 80% seen once; the top ten hold 1.5% to 1.9%. The data derive from a study of cytomegalovirus exposure and HLA in healthy donors. Overall study context: From HLA-typed donors, an early data release held some 91 million unique TCRs.

Notes on the study in general: Solely CMV serostatus was available to characterize immune exposure. The authors listed over 150 TCR beta chains as cytomegalovirus-associated.

Sequenced sample: PBMCs. The TCR sequence derives from a man in his forties in good health and CMV-seronegative.

CDR3 DNA: TGTGCCAGCAAAAGGACAGGGGAAGAGACCCAGTACTTC. It codes for CASKRTGEETQYF. The chain links TRBV6-5 to TRBJ2-5; TRBD1 matches at 9 bases. The J segment lost 3 bases and the V segment lost 7 bases, leaving 3 bases of the junction unmatched. Germline values: CDR1 MNHEY, CDR2 SVGAGI. The CDR3 is 13 residues long.